These T cell receptor beta chains were read from a single sample in a study of technical replicates of blood from four donors. The repertoire was sequenced with immunoSEQ multiplex PCR; TCRdb's copy has only in-frame clones and lacks some. Here the sample spans tens of thousands of clones, about 91% being singletons. Sequenced: T cells isolated from PBMCs. These TCRs come from a human donor in good health. The CDR3 runs from the conserved cysteine through the conserved F or W. The D gene is left open where the match is weak. Size is stated for part of the rows, as once, few or many counts, or as a class when the clone is expanded.

D gene: -
V gene: TRBV7-9
J gene: TRBJ1-1
clone size: few
CDR3 protein: CASSLDGHLNTEAFF
CDR3 DNA: TGTGCCAGCAGCTTAGACGGACACCTGAACACTGAAGCTTTCTTT

D gene: TRBD1
V gene: TRBV14
J gene: TRBJ2-2
clone size: -
CDR3 protein: CASSQDRTGLYTGELFF
CDR3 DNA: TGTGCCAGCAGCCAAGATCGGACAGGCCTTTACACCGGGGAGCTGTTTTTT

D gene: -
V gene: TRBV9
J gene: TRBJ2-7
clone size: -
CDR3 protein: CASSVVAVSYEQYF
CDR3 DNA: TGTGCCAGCAGCGTAGTGGCGGTCTCCTACGAGCAGTACTTC

D gene: -
V gene: TRBV19
J gene: TRBJ2-7
clone size: -
CDR3 protein: CASSRRESYEQYF
CDR3 DNA: TGTGCCAGTAGTAGGAGGGAATCCTACGAGCAGTACTTC

D gene: -
V gene: TRBV4-3
J gene: TRBJ2-7
clone size: -
CDR3 protein: CASSQGVVTGAYEQYF
CDR3 DNA: TGCGCCAGCAGCCAAGGGGTGGTCACGGGAGCCTACGAGCAGTACTTC

D gene: TRBD2
V gene: TRBV5-1
J gene: TRBJ2-5
clone size: -
CDR3 protein: CASSPGLARETQYF
CDR3 DNA: TGCGCCAGCAGCCCCGGACTAGCCAGAGAGACCCAGTACTTC

D gene: -
V gene: TRBV7-2
J gene: TRBJ1-4
clone size: -
CDR3 protein: CASSLNRGEGEKLFF
CDR3 DNA: TGTGCCAGCAGCTTAAATCGGGGGGAGGGAGAAAAACTGTTTTTT

D gene: -
V gene: TRBV23-1
J gene: TRBJ2-7
clone size: once
CDR3 protein: CASSYYEQYF
CDR3 DNA: TGCGCCAGCAGCTACTACGAGCAGTACTTC

D gene: -
V gene: TRBV9
J gene: TRBJ1-2
clone size: once
CDR3 protein: CASSVVGADGYTF
CDR3 DNA: TGTGCCAGCAGCGTCGTAGGGGCAGATGGCTACACCTTC

D gene: -
V gene: TRBV28
J gene: TRBJ1-1
clone size: -
CDR3 protein: CASSISLVTEAFF
CDR3 DNA: TGTGCCAGCAGCATAAGTTTAGTCACTGAAGCTTTCTTT

D gene: TRBD1
V gene: TRBV28
J gene: TRBJ2-7
clone size: -
CDR3 protein: CASRTGVEQYF
CDR3 DNA: TGTGCCAGCAGGACAGGGGTCGAGCAGTACTTC

D gene: -
V gene: TRBV14
J gene: TRBJ2-3
clone size: -
CDR3 protein: CASTRGMSTDTQYF
CDR3 DNA: TGTGCCAGCACCCGCGGGATGAGCACAGATACGCAGTATTTT

D gene: -
V gene: TRBV11-2
J gene: TRBJ2-7
clone size: -
CDR3 protein: CASSLVNRDYEQYF
CDR3 DNA: TGTGCCAGCAGCTTAGTGAACCGGGACTACGAGCAGTACTTC

D gene: -
V gene: TRBV2
J gene: TRBJ2-7
clone size: once
CDR3 protein: CASSDNEQYF
CDR3 DNA: TGTGCCAGCAGTGATAACGAGCAGTACTTC

D gene: TRBD1
V gene: TRBV4-3
J gene: TRBJ2-7
clone size: -
CDR3 protein: CASSETGGGYEQYF
CDR3 DNA: TGCGCCAGCAGCGAGACAGGGGGAGGCTACGAGCAGTACTTC

D gene: TRBD2
V gene: TRBV10-1
J gene: TRBJ2-1
clone size: -
CDR3 protein: CASKPSGEPEQFF
CDR3 DNA: TGCGCCAGCAAACCTAGCGGGGAACCGGAGCAGTTCTTC

D gene: -
V gene: TRBV6-4
J gene: TRBJ2-3
clone size: -
CDR3 protein: CASRSSGTDTQYF
CDR3 DNA: TGTGCCAGCAGGAGCTCTGGCACAGATACGCAGTATTTT

D gene: -
V gene: TRBV28
J gene: TRBJ2-1
clone size: -
CDR3 protein: CASSNSVGVNEQFF
CDR3 DNA: TGTGCCAGCAGTAATAGCGTGGGAGTCAATGAGCAGTTCTTC

D gene: -
V gene: TRBV2
J gene: TRBJ2-7
clone size: -
CDR3 protein: CASSPTREYYEQYF
CDR3 DNA: TGTGCCAGCAGTCCAACTAGAGAATACTACGAGCAGTACTTC

D gene: -
V gene: TRBV10-2
J gene: TRBJ2-3
clone size: -
CDR3 protein: CASIGGLFTDTQYF
CDR3 DNA: TGCGCCAGCATAGGAGGACTTTTCACAGATACGCAGTATTTT

D gene: -
V gene: TRBV28
J gene: TRBJ2-7
clone size: -
CDR3 protein: CASRPSRIIIYEQYF
CDR3 DNA: TGTGCCAGCAGGCCCTCGCGGATCATTATCTACGAGCAGTACTTC

D gene: TRBD2
V gene: TRBV4-2
J gene: TRBJ2-2
clone size: -
CDR3 protein: CASSQTSGRSSGELFF
CDR3 DNA: TGTGCCAGCAGCCAAACTAGCGGGAGATCTTCCGGGGAGCTGTTTTTT

D gene: TRBD1
V gene: TRBV7-9
J gene: TRBJ1-4
clone size: -
CDR3 protein: CASSLATGGTNEKLFF
CDR3 DNA: TGTGCCAGCAGCTTAGCCACAGGGGGCACTAATGAAAAACTGTTTTTT

D gene: TRBD1
V gene: TRBV27
J gene: TRBJ2-7
clone size: -
CDR3 protein: CASSLTGGLSSYEQYF
CDR3 DNA: TGTGCCAGCAGTTTGACAGGGGGTTTGAGCTCCTACGAGCAGTACTTC

D gene: TRBD1
V gene: TRBV10-3
J gene: TRBJ1-1
clone size: -
CDR3 protein: CAIGTAMNTEAFF
CDR3 DNA: TGTGCCATCGGGACAGCCATGAACACTGAAGCTTTCTTT

D gene: TRBD1
V gene: TRBV7-2
J gene: TRBJ2-7
clone size: once
CDR3 protein: CASSLRDSSPYEQYF
CDR3 DNA: TGTGCCAGCAGCTTACGGGACAGCTCTCCCTACGAGCAGTACTTC

D gene: TRBD1
V gene: TRBV27
J gene: TRBJ1-2
clone size: -
CDR3 protein: CASSLSGGDSGSNGYTF
CDR3 DNA: TGTGCCAGCAGTTTATCAGGGGGCGATTCTGGTAGTAATGGCTACACCTTC

D gene: -
V gene: TRBV7-2
J gene: TRBJ1-5
clone size: -
CDR3 protein: CASSEKDSGGNQPQHF
CDR3 DNA: TGTGCCAGCAGCGAAAAGGACAGTGGGGGCAATCAGCCCCAGCATTTT

D gene: TRBD1
V gene: TRBV6-1
J gene: TRBJ2-7
clone size: -
CDR3 protein: CASSFRTGNYEQYF
CDR3 DNA: TGTGCCAGCAGTTTCCGGACAGGGAACTACGAGCAGTACTTC

D gene: -
V gene: TRBV25-1
J gene: TRBJ2-7
clone size: -
CDR3 protein: CASSEIDQGNYEQYF
CDR3 DNA: TGTGCCAGCAGCGAAATAGACCAGGGGAACTACGAGCAGTACTTC

D gene: -
V gene: TRBV6-5
J gene: TRBJ2-3
clone size: -
CDR3 protein: CASSPNSDTQYF
CDR3 DNA: TGTGCCAGCAGTCCAAATTCAGATACGCAGTATTTT

D gene: -
V gene: TRBV2
J gene: TRBJ2-7
clone size: -
CDR3 protein: CASIGAGSSYEQYF
CDR3 DNA: TGTGCCAGCATAGGGGCGGGGAGCTCCTACGAGCAGTACTTC

D gene: -
V gene: TRBV4-3
J gene: TRBJ2-3
clone size: -
CDR3 protein: CASSQPTVTDTQYF
CDR3 DNA: TGCGCCAGCAGCCAGCCGACAGTCACAGATACGCAGTATTTT

D gene: -
V gene: TRBV10-3
J gene: TRBJ2-4
clone size: -
CDR3 protein: CAISREKKNIQYF
CDR3 DNA: TGTGCCATCAGCCGGGAGAAAAAAAACATTCAGTACTTC

D gene: -
V gene: TRBV7-2
J gene: TRBJ2-7
clone size: -
CDR3 protein: CASSPQGVKNEQYF
CDR3 DNA: TGTGCCAGCAGCCCACAGGGTGTCAAGAACGAGCAGTACTTC

D gene: -
V gene: TRBV15
J gene: TRBJ1-2
clone size: -
CDR3 protein: CATGYERVLEGYTF
CDR3 DNA: TGTGCCACCGGTTACGAGAGGGTTCTGGAAGGCTACACCTTC

D gene: TRBD1
V gene: TRBV19
J gene: TRBJ2-4
clone size: -
CDR3 protein: CASRQTGFKDIQYF
CDR3 DNA: TGTGCCAGTAGACAGACAGGGTTCAAGGACATTCAGTACTTC

D gene: TRBD1
V gene: TRBV18
J gene: TRBJ1-5
clone size: -
CDR3 protein: CASSPARDRVNQPQHF
CDR3 DNA: TGTGCCAGCTCACCAGCCCGGGACAGGGTCAATCAGCCCCAGCATTTT

D gene: -
V gene: TRBV11-2
J gene: TRBJ2-5
clone size: -
CDR3 protein: CASRTIQGADETQYF
CDR3 DNA: TGTGCCAGCAGGACAATCCAGGGCGCGGACGAGACCCAGTACTTC

D gene: -
V gene: TRBV9
J gene: TRBJ2-1
clone size: -
CDR3 protein: CASSVDSEQFF
CDR3 DNA: TGTGCCAGCAGCGTAGACAGTGAGCAGTTCTTC

D gene: -
V gene: TRBV9
J gene: TRBJ2-1
clone size: -
CDR3 protein: CASSVHLNNEQFF
CDR3 DNA: TGTGCCAGCAGCGTACACCTAAACAATGAGCAGTTCTTC

D gene: -
V gene: TRBV9
J gene: TRBJ2-2
clone size: -
CDR3 protein: CASSGSGSDTGELFF
CDR3 DNA: TGTGCCAGCAGCGGAAGCGGAAGTGACACCGGGGAGCTGTTTTTT

D gene: -
V gene: TRBV30
J gene: TRBJ2-6
clone size: -
CDR3 protein: CAWSVRRLSGANVLTF
CDR3 DNA: TGTGCCTGGAGTGTACGCCGGTTGTCAGGGGCCAACGTCCTGACTTTC

D gene: TRBD2
V gene: TRBV5-4
J gene: TRBJ2-7
clone size: -
CDR3 protein: CASSGSGRTPYEQYF
CDR3 DNA: TGTGCCAGCAGCGGAAGCGGGAGAACCCCCTACGAGCAGTACTTC

D gene: -
V gene: TRBV29-1
J gene: TRBJ1-1
clone size: -
CDR3 protein: CSVGQNTEAFF
CDR3 DNA: TGCAGCGTCGGACAGAACACTGAAGCTTTCTTT

D gene: -
V gene: TRBV10-2
J gene: TRBJ2-3
clone size: -
CDR3 protein: CASSTGLYTDTQYF
CDR3 DNA: TGCGCCAGCAGTACCGGACTCTACACAGATACGCAGTATTTT

D gene: TRBD1
V gene: TRBV19
J gene: TRBJ2-1
clone size: -
CDR3 protein: CASSWGTGKLNEQFF
CDR3 DNA: TGTGCCAGTAGTTGGGGGACAGGGAAGCTAAATGAGCAGTTCTTC

D gene: TRBD1
V gene: TRBV5-1
J gene: TRBJ1-4
clone size: -
CDR3 protein: CASSRTGAEREKLFF
CDR3 DNA: TGCGCCAGCAGCAGGACAGGGGCGGAGAGGGAAAAACTGTTTTTT

D gene: -
V gene: TRBV7-9
J gene: TRBJ2-7
clone size: -
CDR3 protein: CASSLVARLDLGYEQYF
CDR3 DNA: TGTGCCAGCAGCTTAGTCGCACGGCTAGATTTGGGCTACGAGCAGTACTTC

D gene: TRBD1
V gene: TRBV2
J gene: TRBJ2-7
clone size: -
CDR3 protein: CASSEHLGTGRDEQYF
CDR3 DNA: TGTGCCAGCAGTGAACATCTCGGGACAGGGAGGGACGAGCAGTACTTC

D gene: -
V gene: TRBV13
J gene: TRBJ1-2
clone size: -
CDR3 protein: CASSLGREGYTF
CDR3 DNA: TGTGCCAGCAGCTTAGGCAGGGAAGGCTACACCTTC

D gene: -
V gene: TRBV28
J gene: TRBJ2-6
clone size: -
CDR3 protein: CASSGTESGANVLTF
CDR3 DNA: TGTGCCAGCAGTGGTACAGAGTCTGGGGCCAACGTCCTGACTTTC

D gene: TRBD2
V gene: TRBV11-3
J gene: TRBJ2-2
clone size: -
CDR3 protein: CASRTSGSTNTGELFF
CDR3 DNA: TGTGCCAGCAGGACTAGCGGGAGCACGAACACCGGGGAGCTGTTTTTT

D gene: TRBD1
V gene: TRBV19
J gene: TRBJ2-5
clone size: -
CDR3 protein: CASSPTGQETQYF
CDR3 DNA: TGTGCCAGTAGCCCGACAGGGCAAGAGACCCAGTACTTC

D gene: -
V gene: TRBV13
J gene: TRBJ2-7
clone size: -
CDR3 protein: CASSFWGRGYEQYF
CDR3 DNA: TGTGCCAGCAGCTTTTGGGGCAGGGGCTACGAGCAGTACTTC